What follows are 22 T cell receptor beta chains derived from one specimen sequenced in a study of OX40 agonist ivuxolimab in advanced cancers. The protocol was immunoSEQ multiplex PCR, while the TCRdb copy is restricted to in-frame clones and leaves out a portion. Of roughly 70,000 clones listed, about 83% are singletons. Specimen: CD4+ or CD8+ T cells sorted from blood, collected in a trial of the OX40 agonist ivuxolimab. These receptors all come from an adult with an advanced solid tumor such as melanoma, head and neck, liver or kidney cancer.

The rearrangement joins TRBV7-9 to TRBJ2-1, with 10 bases that match TRBD2. This CDR3 is 15 amino acids long. The V and J ends lost 0 bases and 4 bases, in that order; junction bases with no gene match: 0. Germline CDR1 and CDR2: SEHNR and FQNEAQ (reference sequence). CDR3: CASSLASGGYNEQFF. The CDR3 region has the DNA TGTGCCAGCAGCTTAGCTAGCGGGGGGTACAATGAGCAGTTCTTC.

The sample holds a few counts of this clone. The chain recombines TRBV9 with TRBJ2-1, with D maybe TRBD1 (5 bases). CDR3 size: 14 residues. Trimming cost V 3 bases and J 9 bases, with 16 bases left between them. Germline values: CDR1 SGDLS, CDR2 YYNGEE. CDR3 region: CASSAQYRGGEQFF. The CDR3, as DNA: TGTGCCAGCAGCGCCCAATATAGGGGCGGTGAGCAGTTCTTC.

V usage is TRBV6-4 and J usage is TRBJ1-5, with D unresolved. CDR1 and CDR2 from the germline V gene are MRHNA and SNTAGT. V was shortened by 6 bases and J by 0 bases, with 9 bases between the two germline ends. This CDR3 has 14 amino acids. CDR3 DNA sequence: TGTGCCAGCAGCCCAGAGTATAGCAATCAGCCCCAGCATTTT. Residues: CASSPEYSNQPQHF.

This rearrangement joins TRBV27 to TRBJ1-5; D gene unclear. CDR3 length: 15 residues. Trimming cost V 0 bases and J 4 bases, with 10 bases left between them. Germline values: CDR1 MNHEY, CDR2 SMNVEV (reference sequence). CDR3: CASSLSGNPNQPQHF. In nucleotides, the CDR3 is TGTGCCAGCAGTTTATCAGGGAACCCTAATCAGCCCCAGCATTTT.

As to this clone: At one end, the junction sequence differs from germline, possibly due to a read error. The chain carries TRBV7-7 and TRBJ1-1; D uncertain. Germline-derived CDR1 and CDR2 are SSHAT and FNYEAQ (reference sequence). The CDR3 totals 13 residues. DNA of the CDR3: TGTGCTAGCAGCTTAGGCAGGAACACTGAAGCTTTCTTT. It is translated as CASSLGRNTEAFF.

The CDR3 loop reads CASKRRGLSDEQYF. The CDR3 DNA is TGTGCCAGTAAAAGGAGGGGGCTGTCGGACGAGCAGTACTTC. The chain couples TRBV19 to TRBJ2-5; D possibly corresponds to TRBD1 (7 bases). The end of the DNA fits TRBJ2-7 better, so the J call may be wrong. The CDR3 has 14 residues. Germline CDR1 reads LNHDA; CDR2 reads SQIVND (reference sequence).

The genes are TRBV5-4 and TRBJ2-3; D unclear. V lost 8 bases and J 2 bases, leaving 18 bases between the germline ends. CDR3 length equals 15 residues. The germline gives CDR1 SGHNT, CDR2 YYREEE (reference sequence). CDR3 residues: CASTLSGGNTDTQYF. The DNA of the CDR3 is TGTGCCAGTACCCTCTCCGGTGGGAACACAGATACGCAGTATTTT. Full variable domain (rest looked up from reference TRBV5-4 and TRBJ2-3): ETGVTQSPTHLIKTRGQQVTLRCSSQSGHNTVSWYQQALGQGPQFIFQYYREEENGRGNFPPRFSGLQFPNYSSELNVNALELDDSALYLCASTLSGGNTDTQYFGPGTRLTVL.

As DNA, the CDR3 is TGTGCCAGCAGCTCCGGCACAGGGGACTACGAGCAGTACTTC. Translation gives CASSSGTGDYEQYF. The V and J genes are TRBV7-2 and TRBJ2-7, with 7 bases matching TRBD1. The ends lost 4 bases at V and 3 bases at J; junction bases unmatched: 6. This CDR3 is 14 amino acids long. Germline V gene sequence: CDR1 SGHTA, CDR2 FQGNSA. Combining the CDR3 with reference TRBV7-2 and TRBJ2-7 gives the whole variable domain GAGVSQSPSNKVTEKGKDVELRCDPISGHTALYWYRQSLGQGLEFLIYFQGNSAPDKSGLPSDRFSAERTGGSVSTLTIQRTQQEDSAVYLCASSSGTGDYEQYFGPGTRLTVT.

The J gene is TRBJ2-5, the V gene TRBV7-9; D perhaps matches TRBD1 (6 bases). Germline lookup yields CDR1 SEHNR and CDR2 FQNEAQ (reference sequence). This CDR3 has 14 amino acids. Between the trimmed V and J ends, which lost 4 bases and 2 bases, there was a span of 11 bases. In DNA, the CDR3 is TGTGCCAGCAGCTCATACAGGGATCAAGAGACCCAGTACTTC. The encoded protein is CASSSYRDQETQYF. The whole variable domain, filled in from reference TRBV7-9 and TRBJ2-5, reads DTGVSQNPRHKITKRGQNVTFRCDPISEHNRLYWYRQTLGQGPEFLTYFQNEAQLEKSRLLSDRFSAERPKGSFSTLEIQRTEQGDSAMYLCASSSYRDQETQYFGPGTRLLVL.

In its sample, this clone was seen once. The V and J genes are TRBV7-9 and TRBJ1-3, with D unclear. CDR1 is SEHNR, CDR2 FQNEAQ, per germline (reference sequence). V was clipped by 3 bases and J by 1 base, with 10 bases between them. The CDR3 totals 15 residues. CDR3 DNA sequence: TGTGCCAGCAGCTTGGGTCGCGGATCTGGAAACACCATATATTTT. Translation gives CASSLGRGSGNTIYF.

This chain links TRBV14 with TRBJ1-2; D gene uncertain. Trimming took off 5 bases at V and 4 bases at J, with 14 bases between the two ends. The CDR3 length is 14 residues. CDR1 and CDR2 from the germline V gene are SGHDN and FVKESK. CDR3 coding DNA: TGTGCCAGCAGCTATTCGGACCGTACCTATGGCTACACCTTC. Encoded protein: CASSYSDRTYGYTF.

With respect to this clone: Germline and junction disagree at one end, which may indicate a read error. The CDR3: CASSFGQGNTIYF. The CDR3 region has the DNA TGTGCCAGCAGTTTCGGACAGGGGAACACCATATATTTT. V usage is TRBV10-3 and J usage is TRBJ1-3; TRBD1 agrees at 9 bases. Germline V CDR1 and CDR2: ENHRY, SYGVKD. This CDR3 region has 13 residues.

In DNA form, the CDR3 reads TGTGCCAGCTCTCAGGGGGGGGGTCAGCCCCAGCATTTT. The encoded protein is CASSQGGGQPQHF. This chain links TRBV18 with TRBJ1-5; the match to TRBD1 covers 7 bases. Germline V lookup: CDR1 KGHSH, CDR2 LQKENI. Unmatched junction bases numbered 5, after V lost 6 bases and J lost 6 bases. The CDR3 has 13 amino acids. The variable domain in full, with the rest retrieved from reference TRBV18 and TRBJ1-5, is NAGVMQNPRHLVRRRGQEARLRCSPMKGHSHVYWYRQLPEEGLKFMVYLQKENIIDESGMPKERFSAEFPKEGPSILRIQQVVRGDSAAYFCASSQGGGQPQHFGDGTRLSIL.

The chain recombines TRBV10-2 with TRBJ2-5; 7 nucleotides agree with TRBD2. Trimming took 3 bases from V and 1 from J; bases not matched to a gene: 2. Germline V gene sequence: CDR1 WSHSY, CDR2 SAAADI. The CDR3 extends over 14 amino acids. CDR3: CASSDPGGQETQYF. CDR3 bases: TGCGCCAGCAGTGATCCGGGAGGCCAAGAGACCCAGTACTTC.

The chain employs TRBV11-2 and TRBJ2-3; no firm D call. Germline V gene data show CDR1 as SGHAT and CDR2 as FQNNGV. The CDR3 runs to 14 residues. V lost 0 bases and J lost 4, with 8 bases in between. The CDR3 region is CASSLDWVSDTQYF. The CDR3 DNA reads as TGTGCCAGCAGCTTAGATTGGGTCTCAGATACGCAGTATTTT.

The chain carries TRBV9 and TRBJ2-2, with TRBD1 identical over 8 bases. The junction had 6 bases not matched to a gene; V was cut back by 0 bases and J by 5 bases. Germline V CDR1 and CDR2: SGDLS, YYNGEE. The CDR3 is 16 amino acids. CDR3 in amino acids: CASSVAWTGLTGELFF. CDR3 coding DNA: TGTGCCAGCAGCGTAGCCTGGACAGGGTTAACCGGGGAGCTGTTTTTT.

CDR3 bases: TGTGCCAGCAGTTACTCGGCCGGGACGGCGTATGGCTACACCTTC. Translated: CASSYSAGTAYGYTF. The chain joins TRBV6-6 to TRBJ1-2; TRBD1 might be the D (5 bases). V shed 0 bases and J shed 5 bases, with 13 bases lying between them. This CDR3 is built from 15 residues. Per the germline V gene, CDR1 is MNHNY and CDR2 is SVGAGI (reference sequence).

V and J are TRBV30 and TRBJ1-1; D unclear. The V gene's germline CDR1 is GTSNPN and CDR2 SVGIG (reference sequence). V shed 1 base and J shed 9 bases, with 15 bases lying between them. The CDR3 consists of 13 residues. The CDR3 nucleotides read TGTGCCTGGAGTGACAGTCGCCGAGGCAAAGCTTTCTTT. This encodes CAWSDSRRGKAFF.

The chain has TRBV30 and TRBJ2-5; D uncertain. This CDR3 region has 12 residues. Trimming shortened V by 4 bases and J by 1 base, and 7 bases separated the two germline ends. Germline lookup yields CDR1 GTSNPN and CDR2 SVGIG (reference sequence). CDR3 in amino acids: CAWNQFQETQYF. The CDR3 nucleotides are TGTGCCTGGAATCAGTTCCAAGAGACCCAGTACTTC.

The rearrangement uses TRBV11-1 and TRBJ2-3, with TRBD2 identical over 7 bases. Trimming cost V 3 bases and J 6 bases; bases outside gene matches: 12. The CDR3 consists of 16 residues. CDR1 is SGHAT and CDR2 is FQDESV in the germline V gene (reference sequence). The CDR3: CASSFRGAGTSDTQYF. CDR3 nucleotides: TGTGCCAGCAGCTTTCGGGGAGCGGGGACCTCGGATACGCAGTATTTT.

The chain links TRBV2 to TRBJ2-7; D unclear. Germline-derived CDR1 and CDR2 are SNHLY and FYNNEI. V lost 2 bases and J 3 bases, leaving 8 bases between the germline ends. The CDR3 is 13 amino acids. The CDR3 loop reads CASSEYSGYEQYF. As DNA, the CDR3 is TGTGCCAGCAGTGAATACTCCGGCTACGAGCAGTACTTC.

The chain links TRBV19 to TRBJ2-7; 9 positions agree with TRBD2. Per the germline V gene, CDR1 is LNHDA and CDR2 is SQIVND (reference sequence). J lost 2 bases, V lost 2 bases, and 4 bases had no gene match. The CDR3 is 15 residues long. The CDR3 spells CASSIRSGGTYEQYF. In DNA form, the CDR3 reads TGTGCCAGTAGTATACGGAGCGGGGGGACCTACGAGCAGTACTTC.